Following are 20 T cell receptor beta chains from one sample sequenced in a study of siplizumab effects on memory and regulatory T cells. The table came from immunoSEQ multiplex PCR; TCRdb's copy has only in-frame clones and leaves some out. The repertoire holds around 86,000 clones, with about 93% as singletons. Sequencing was performed on non-Treg CD4+ T cells sorted from blood. These receptors originate from a human donor in good health.

The genes are TRBV6-1 and TRBJ2-3, with TRBD2 matching over 10 bases. J was trimmed by 1 base and V by 7 bases; bases with no gene match: 5. Germline V gene lookup returns CDR1 MNHNS and CDR2 SASEGT. The CDR3 totals 15 residues. For the CDR3, the DNA is TGTGCCAGCAAAATGGGGACTAGCGGCACAGATACGCAGTATTTT. It encodes CASKMGTSGTDTQYF.

The chain combines TRBV10-3 with TRBJ1-2; 9 positions agree with TRBD1. The CDR3 covers 14 residues. Trimming removed 4 bases from V and 0 bases from J; junction bases left unmatched: 0. In germline, CDR1 is ENHRY, CDR2 SYGVKD. CDR3 in amino acids: CAISGTGANYGYTF. CDR3 nucleotides: TGTGCCATCAGTGGGACAGGGGCTAACTATGGCTACACCTTC.

V usage is TRBV4-2 and J usage is TRBJ1-2; D is ambiguous. V was cut by 0 bases and J by 4 bases, with 6 bases left in between. The CDR3 is made up of 13 amino acids. Per the germline V gene, CDR1 is LGHNA and CDR2 is YNFKEQ. The chain's CDR3 is CASSQDKSYGYTF. The CDR3 nucleotides read TGTGCCAGCAGCCAAGACAAAAGCTATGGCTACACCTTC.

The rearrangement links TRBV18 to TRBJ2-5; D gene ambiguous. This CDR3 has 14 amino acids. The germline CDR1 and CDR2 sequences are KGHSH and LQKENI. V was cut by 1 base and J by 1 base, with 7 bases left in between. This chain's CDR3 is CASSPREAQETQYF. CDR3 bases: TGTGCCAGCTCACCACGCGAAGCCCAAGAGACCCAGTACTTC.

The chain links TRBV5-4 to TRBJ2-7; D is possibly TRBD2 (5 bases). The CDR3 sequence is 15 residues long. CDR1 and CDR2 from the germline V gene are SGHNT and YYREEE (reference sequence). The V end lost 5 bases, the J end lost 2 bases, and 17 bases lay between the germline ends. CDR3 coding DNA: TGTGCCAGCAGTCTTACGAGCGGATTTACCTACGAGCAGTACTTC. It yields the protein CASSLTSGFTYEQYF.

The rearrangement joins TRBV5-1 to TRBJ2-3, with TRBD2 matching over 8 bases. The CDR3 runs to 17 residues. Unmatched junction bases numbered 11, after V lost 3 bases and J lost 2 bases. Germline V gene lookup returns CDR1 SGHRS and CDR2 YFSETQ. The CDR3 region is CASSSLLGTRDTDTQYF. CDR3 DNA: TGCGCCAGCAGCTCACTCCTTGGGACTAGAGACACAGATACGCAGTATTTT.

The V gene is TRBV19, the J gene TRBJ2-7; TRBD1 aligns across 7 bases. Looked up from germline, CDR1 is LNHDA and CDR2 is SQIVND (reference sequence). The J segment lost 7 bases and the V segment lost 6 bases, leaving 6 bases of the junction unmatched. The CDR3 totals 12 residues. As DNA, the CDR3 is TGTGCCAGTAGATCCGAGGGACAGGAGCAGTACTTC. Amino acid sequence: CASRSEGQEQYF.

This chain uses TRBV10-3 with TRBJ1-2, with D uncertain. Germline V lookup: CDR1 ENHRY, CDR2 SYGVKD. Between the trimmed V and J ends, which lost 2 bases and 7 bases, there was a span of 5 bases. This CDR3 has 11 residues. The CDR3 loop reads CAISEGFGYTF. The CDR3 coding sequence is TGTGCCATCAGTGAGGGTTTTGGCTACACCTTC.

This chain joins TRBV5-5 and TRBJ2-3; tentative D call: TRBD1 (5 bases). V was trimmed by 8 bases and J by 1 base, leaving 17 bases between them. This CDR3 has 15 amino acids. CDR1 SGHKS and CDR2 YYEKEE come from the germline V gene (reference sequence). This CDR3 reads CASHFRVWGTDTQYF. The CDR3 region has the DNA TGTGCCAGTCATTTCAGGGTTTGGGGCACAGATACGCAGTATTTT.

V usage is TRBV11-2 and J usage is TRBJ2-5, with D maybe TRBD2 (6 bases). CDR3 size: 14 residues. Germline assignment: CDR1 SGHAT and CDR2 FQNNGV. The ends were cut back, 1 base at V and 4 bases at J, with 10 bases in the middle. DNA for the CDR3: TGTGCCAGCAGCTTAGTTCCGGGAGCAGAGACCCAGTACTTC. It translates to CASSLVPGAETQYF.

The chain recombines TRBV18 with TRBJ2-7; D may be TRBD1 (5 bases). CDR3 length: 17 residues. Deletions cut 3 bases from V and 0 bases from J, with 18 bases between. CDR1 and CDR2 (germline): KGHSH, LQKENI. The CDR3 bases are TGTGCCAGCTCACCGCAGGGCGGACGGTGGAACTCCTACGAGCAGTACTTC. Its protein product is CASSPQGGRWNSYEQYF.

The rearrangement joins TRBV11-2 to TRBJ2-3; D unclear. This CDR3 region has 14 residues. Germline V CDR1 and CDR2: SGHAT, FQNNGV. V lost 0 bases to trimming and J lost 0 bases, with 4 bases between them. Here the CDR3 reads CASSLDLSTDTQYF. The DNA for the CDR3 is TGTGCCAGCAGCTTAGATCTCAGCACAGATACGCAGTATTTT.

The CDR3 DNA follows: TGTGCCAGCAGCTTGTACGGAAGTCTGGGTGAAAAACTGTTTTTT. Its translation: CASSLYGSLGEKLFF. This chain connects TRBV5-5 to TRBJ1-4; D uncertain. V was pared by 1 base and J by 7 bases, with 14 bases between. Germline V CDR1 and CDR2: SGHKS, YYEKEE (reference sequence). This CDR3 has 15 amino acids.

This chain links TRBV9 with TRBJ2-1; 9 nucleotides agree with TRBD2. This CDR3 comprises 14 residues. CDR1 is SGDLS, CDR2 YYNGEE, per germline. The J segment lost 4 bases and the V segment lost 7 bases, leaving 6 bases of the junction unmatched. The CDR3 DNA is TGTGCCAGCGGCGGGAGGGCCACGTACAATGAGCAGTTCTTC. This sequence encodes CASGGRATYNEQFF.

The V call is TRBV7-3, the J call TRBJ2-2; either TRBD1 or TRBD2 may supply D (5 bases each). V lost 3 bases and J lost 2, with 10 bases in between. CDR1 and CDR2 from the germline V gene are SGHTA and FQGTGA. CDR3 size: 15 residues. The DNA of the CDR3 is TGTGCCAGCAGCTTCGGGACGCCAAACACCGGGGAGCTGTTTTTT. Translation gives CASSFGTPNTGELFF.

The chain recombines TRBV6-6 with TRBJ2-7; 8 nucleotides agree with TRBD1. Germline CDR1 is MNHNY and CDR2 is SVGAGI (reference sequence). This CDR3 is built from 14 residues. V shed 6 bases and J 5 bases; nucleotides not matched to a gene: 9. The CDR3: CASSYTTTGDEQYF. CDR3 coding DNA: TGTGCCAGCAGCTACACTACGACAGGGGACGAGCAGTACTTC.

The chain combines TRBV5-1 with TRBJ1-2, with 10 bases lining up with TRBD1. CDR1 is SGHRS, CDR2 YFSETQ, per germline. The CDR3 extends over 15 amino acids. V trimming: 4 bases; J trimming: 4 bases; junction bases outside the gene matches: 7. CDR3 region: CASSRDGTGVYGYTF. The CDR3 DNA follows: TGCGCCAGCAGCCGTGATGGGACAGGGGTCTATGGCTACACCTTC.

The rearrangement uses TRBV14 and TRBJ2-7, with D possibly matching TRBD1 (6 bases). Germline V gene data show CDR1 as SGHDN and CDR2 as FVKESK. V gave up 4 bases and J gave up 2 bases, with 9 bases separating them. The CDR3 has 13 residues. The CDR3, as DNA: TGTGCCAGCAGCCGGGGACAAACCTACGAGCAGTACTTC. Amino acid sequence: CASSRGQTYEQYF.

The chain uses TRBV5-6 and TRBJ1-4; D might be TRBD1 (6 bases). The CDR3 extends over 16 amino acids. CDR1 is SGHDT and CDR2 is YYEEEE in the germline V gene. Between the trimmed V and J ends, which lost 4 bases and 7 bases, there was a span of 20 bases. DNA of the CDR3: TGTGCCAGCAGCCCCGGGGGGACACGGAGGGTTGAAAAACTGTTTTTT. Translation: CASSPGGTRRVEKLFF. The variable domain in full, with the rest retrieved from reference TRBV5-6 and TRBJ1-4, is DAGVTQSPTHLIKTRGQQVTLRCSPKSGHDTVSWYQQALGQGPQFIFQYYEEEERQRGNFPDRFSGHQFPNYSSELNVNALLLGDSALYLCASSPGGTRRVEKLFFGSGTQLSVL.

This sequence joins TRBV5-4 and TRBJ1-6; D is possibly TRBD1 (6 bases). Germline loops: CDR1 SGHNT, CDR2 YYREEE (reference sequence). The CDR3 is made up of 15 amino acids. Trimming removed 1 base at V and 1 base at J, with 6 bases between. For the CDR3, the DNA is TGTGCCAGCAGCTTGAGGGGGTCCTATAATTCACCCCTCCACTTT. Amino acids: CASSLRGSYNSPLHF.